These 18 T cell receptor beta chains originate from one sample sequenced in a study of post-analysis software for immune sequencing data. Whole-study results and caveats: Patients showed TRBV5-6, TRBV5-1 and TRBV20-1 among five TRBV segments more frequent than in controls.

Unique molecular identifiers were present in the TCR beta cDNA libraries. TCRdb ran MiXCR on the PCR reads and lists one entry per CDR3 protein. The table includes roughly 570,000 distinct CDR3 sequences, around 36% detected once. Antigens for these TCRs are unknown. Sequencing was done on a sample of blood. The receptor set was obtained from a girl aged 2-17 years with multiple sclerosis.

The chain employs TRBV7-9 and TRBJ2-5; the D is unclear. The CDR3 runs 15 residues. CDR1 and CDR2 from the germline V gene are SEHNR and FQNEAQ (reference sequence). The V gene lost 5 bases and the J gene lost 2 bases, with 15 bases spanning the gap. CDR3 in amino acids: CASSLNAVLQETQYF. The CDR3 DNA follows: TGTGCCAGCAGCCTCAACGCGGTCCTACAAGAGACCCAGTACTTC.

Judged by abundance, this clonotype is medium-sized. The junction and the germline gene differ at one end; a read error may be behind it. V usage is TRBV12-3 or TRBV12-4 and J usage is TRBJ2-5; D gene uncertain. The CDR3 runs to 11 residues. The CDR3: CASSLGETQYF. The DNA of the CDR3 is TGTGCCAGCAGCTTAGGAGAGACCCAGTACTTC.

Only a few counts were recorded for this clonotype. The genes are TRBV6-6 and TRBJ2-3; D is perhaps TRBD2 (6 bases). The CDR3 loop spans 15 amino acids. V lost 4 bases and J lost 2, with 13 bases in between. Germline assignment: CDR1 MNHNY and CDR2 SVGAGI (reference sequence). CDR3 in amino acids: CASSSVAGITDTQYF. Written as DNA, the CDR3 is TGTGCCAGCAGTTCCGTTGCGGGAATCACAGATACGCAGTATTTT.

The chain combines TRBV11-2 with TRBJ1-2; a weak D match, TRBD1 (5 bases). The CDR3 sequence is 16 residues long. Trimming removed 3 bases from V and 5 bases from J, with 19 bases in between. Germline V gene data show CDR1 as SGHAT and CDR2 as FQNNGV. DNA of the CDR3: TGTGCCAGCAGCTTCCTCAGAACGGACATAGGGTATGGCTACACCTTC. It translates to CASSFLRTDIGYGYTF.

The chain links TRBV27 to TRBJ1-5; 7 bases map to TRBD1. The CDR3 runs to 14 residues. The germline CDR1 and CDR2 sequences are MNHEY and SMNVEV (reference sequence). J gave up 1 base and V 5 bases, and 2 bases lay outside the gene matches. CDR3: CASSEDRSNQPQHF. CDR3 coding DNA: TGTGCCAGCAGTGAGGACAGGAGCAATCAGCCCCAGCATTTT.

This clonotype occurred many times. CDR3 in DNA: TGTGCCACCAGCACGTCTACTGGGGGCCGGATAGATACGCAGTATTTT. Its translation is CATSTSTGGRIDTQYF. The chain has TRBV15 and TRBJ2-3; D possibly corresponds to TRBD1 (6 bases). Trimming cost V 4 bases and J 5 bases, with 19 bases left between them. The CDR3 spans 16 residues. Per the germline V gene, CDR1 is LNHNV and CDR2 is YYDKDF (reference sequence). Using reference TRBV15 and TRBJ2-3 for the parts outside the CDR3, the full variable domain is DAMVIQNPRYQVTQFGKPVTLSCSQTLNHNVMYWYQQKSSQAPKLLFHYYDKDFNNEADTPDNFQSRRPNTSFCFLDIRSPGLGDTAMYLCATSTSTGGRIDTQYFGPGTRLTVL.

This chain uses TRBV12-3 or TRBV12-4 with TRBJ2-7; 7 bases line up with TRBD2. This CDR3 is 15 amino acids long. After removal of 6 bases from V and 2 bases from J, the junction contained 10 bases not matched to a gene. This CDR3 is CASSPLGGTAYEQYF. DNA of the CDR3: TGTGCCAGCAGCCCCTTGGGGGGGACCGCCTACGAGCAGTACTTC.

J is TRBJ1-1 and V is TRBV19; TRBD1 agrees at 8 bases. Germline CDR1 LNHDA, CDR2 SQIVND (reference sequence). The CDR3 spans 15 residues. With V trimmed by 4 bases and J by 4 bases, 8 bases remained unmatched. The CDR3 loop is CASSTSGGWGTEAFF. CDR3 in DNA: TGTGCCAGTAGTACATCAGGGGGCTGGGGCACTGAAGCTTTCTTT.

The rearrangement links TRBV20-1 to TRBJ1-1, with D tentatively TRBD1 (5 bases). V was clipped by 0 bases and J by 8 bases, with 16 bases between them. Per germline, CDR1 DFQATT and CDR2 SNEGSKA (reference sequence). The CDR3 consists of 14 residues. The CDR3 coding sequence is TGCAGTGCTAGAGAGACGGCAGGGCGCATGGAAGCTTTCTTT. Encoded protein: CSARETAGRMEAFF.

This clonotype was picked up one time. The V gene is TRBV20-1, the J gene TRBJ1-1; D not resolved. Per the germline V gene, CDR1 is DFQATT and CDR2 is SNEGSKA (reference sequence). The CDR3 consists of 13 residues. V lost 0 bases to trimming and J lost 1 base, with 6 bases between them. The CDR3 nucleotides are TGCAGTGCTAGAGAGGGCCAGAACACTGAAGCTTTCTTT. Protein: CSAREGQNTEAFF.

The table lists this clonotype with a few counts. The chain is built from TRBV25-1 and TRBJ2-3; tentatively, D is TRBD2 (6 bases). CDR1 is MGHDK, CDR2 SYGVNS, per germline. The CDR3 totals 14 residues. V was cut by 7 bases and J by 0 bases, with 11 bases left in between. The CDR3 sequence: CASTPSASTDTQYF. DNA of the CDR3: TGTGCCAGCACTCCTAGCGCTAGCACAGATACGCAGTATTTT.

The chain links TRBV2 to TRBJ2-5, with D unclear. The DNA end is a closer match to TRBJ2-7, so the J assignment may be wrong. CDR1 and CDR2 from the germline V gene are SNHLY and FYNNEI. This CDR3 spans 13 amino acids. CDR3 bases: TGTGCCAGCAGTTTCCGACTGGCCTACGAGCAGTACTTC. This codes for CASSFRLAYEQYF.

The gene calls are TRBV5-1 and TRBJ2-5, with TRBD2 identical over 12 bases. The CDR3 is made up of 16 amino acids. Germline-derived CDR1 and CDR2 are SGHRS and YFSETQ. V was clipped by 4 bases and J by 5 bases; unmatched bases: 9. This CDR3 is CASSAETSGGRETQYF. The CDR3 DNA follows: TGCGCCAGCAGCGCGGAGACTAGCGGGGGACGTGAGACCCAGTACTTC.

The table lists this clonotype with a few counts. The CDR3 nucleotides read TGCGCCCTCGAGTGGAGATACGAGCAGTACTTC. This translates into CALEWRYEQYF. The chain combines TRBV4-1 with TRBJ2-7; D not resolved. V gave up 11 bases and J gave up 4 bases, with 12 bases separating them. Germline values: CDR1 MGHRA, CDR2 YSYEKL. The CDR3 loop spans 11 amino acids.

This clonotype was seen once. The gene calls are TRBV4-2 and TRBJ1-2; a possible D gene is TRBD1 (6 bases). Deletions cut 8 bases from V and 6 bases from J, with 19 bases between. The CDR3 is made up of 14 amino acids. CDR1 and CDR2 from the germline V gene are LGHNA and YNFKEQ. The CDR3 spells CASRRTAASDGYTF. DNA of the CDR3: TGTGCCAGCCGGAGGACAGCCGCCAGTGATGGCTACACCTTC.

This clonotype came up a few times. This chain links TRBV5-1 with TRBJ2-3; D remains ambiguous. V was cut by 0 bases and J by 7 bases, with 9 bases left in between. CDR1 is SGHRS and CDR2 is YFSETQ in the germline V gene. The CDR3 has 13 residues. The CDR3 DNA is TGCGCCAGCAGCTTGGACCTAGGTAATACGCAGTATTTT. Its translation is CASSLDLGNTQYF.

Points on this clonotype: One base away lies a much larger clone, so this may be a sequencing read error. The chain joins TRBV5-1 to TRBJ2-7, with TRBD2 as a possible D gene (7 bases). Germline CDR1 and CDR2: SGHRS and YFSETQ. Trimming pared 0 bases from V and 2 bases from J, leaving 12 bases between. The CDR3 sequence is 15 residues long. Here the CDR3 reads CASSLGAGAPYEQYF. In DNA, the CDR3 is TGCGCCAGCAGCTTGGGGGCGGGGGCCCCCTACGAGCAGTACTTC.

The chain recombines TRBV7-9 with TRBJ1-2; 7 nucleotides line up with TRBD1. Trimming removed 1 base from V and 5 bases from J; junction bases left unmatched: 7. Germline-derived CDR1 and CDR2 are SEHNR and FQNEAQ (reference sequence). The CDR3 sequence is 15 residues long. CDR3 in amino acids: CASSLGRGPTYGYTF. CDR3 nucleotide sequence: TGTGCCAGCAGCTTAGGGAGGGGGCCAACTTATGGCTACACCTTC.